One sample yielded the 27 T cell receptor beta chains listed below, sequenced in a study of beta chain features in type 1 diabetes. cDNA synthesis used the whole RNA isolate, giving expressed TCRB sequences. The data were produced by immunoSEQ multiplex PCR, yet TCRdb's version contains in-frame clones alone and is incomplete. Found here are nearly 250,000 clones, over 65% of them singletons; the top ten hold 0.053%. Sequencing used naive CD4+ T cells from blood. The source is a man aged 25-45 years in good health.

The chain links TRBV7-8 to TRBJ2-6; no definite D call. V was trimmed by 3 bases and J by 0 bases, leaving 12 bases between them. The CDR3 length is 17 residues. Germline V lookup: CDR1 SGHVS, CDR2 FQNEAQ. CDR3 sequence: CASSFLARTSGANVLTF. As DNA, the CDR3 is TGTGCCAGCAGCTTCCTCGCGCGGACCTCTGGGGCCAACGTCCTGACTTTC.

The V call is TRBV30, the J call TRBJ1-2, with D perhaps matching TRBD1 (6 bases). The germline V gene encodes CDR1 GTSNPN and CDR2 SVGIG (reference sequence). Between the trimmed V and J ends, which lost 4 bases and 4 bases, there was a span of 10 bases. This CDR3 is built from 12 residues. This chain's CDR3 is CAWTKGVYGYTF. CDR3 coding DNA: TGTGCCTGGACCAAGGGGGTCTATGGCTACACCTTC.

The chain joins TRBV4-3 to TRBJ2-3, with 10 bases identical to TRBD2. Per the germline V gene, CDR1 is LGHNA and CDR2 is YSLEER. CDR3 length: 19 amino acids. The trim removed 0 bases at V and 3 bases at J, leaving 12 bases unmatched. CDR3 bases: TGCGCCAGCAGCCAAGAAAGTATAAGCGGGAGGGCCGGTACAGATACGCAGTATTTT. It codes for CASSQESISGRAGTDTQYF.

This clone was picked up a small number of times. The CDR3 is CATSRGRGNYGYTF. The CDR3 DNA sequence: TGTGCCACCAGCAGAGGTCGGGGAAACTATGGCTACACCTTC. The chain is built from TRBV15 and TRBJ1-2; D is uncertain. The V gene's germline CDR1 is LNHNV and CDR2 YYDKDF (reference sequence). The CDR3 loop spans 14 amino acids. V was shortened by 1 base and J by 2 bases, with 8 bases between the two germline ends.

The rearrangement uses TRBV4-3 and TRBJ2-1; tentative D call: TRBD2 (5 bases). Between the trimmed V and J ends, which lost 4 bases and 4 bases, there was a span of 8 bases. CDR3 length equals 13 residues. The germline CDR1 and CDR2 sequences are LGHNA and YSLEER. CDR3 sequence reads: CASSLGEYNEQFF. CDR3 DNA: TGCGCCAGCAGCCTCGGGGAATACAATGAGCAGTTCTTC.

This chain links TRBV30 with TRBJ2-5, with D unclear. The CDR3 totals 11 residues. Germline V gene lookup returns CDR1 GTSNPN and CDR2 SVGIG (reference sequence). Trimming removed 3 bases from V and 9 bases from J, with 11 bases in between. This CDR3 is CAWSVLAAQYF. The DNA for the CDR3 is TGTGCCTGGAGCGTCCTCGCGGCCCAGTACTTC.

The sample holds a few counts of this clone. The genes are TRBV29-1 and TRBJ2-7; no clear D. CDR1 and CDR2 from the germline V gene are SQVTM and ANQGSEA. Trimming removed 3 bases at V and 5 bases at J, with 11 bases between. The CDR3 is made up of 12 amino acids. In nucleotides, the CDR3 is TGCAGCGTTGAGTCCTCGCCCCACGAGCAGTACTTC. It codes for CSVESSPHEQYF.

The rearrangement uses TRBV19 and TRBJ2-3; TRBD1 is a possible D gene (5 bases). Germline V CDR1 and CDR2: LNHDA, SQIVND (reference sequence). CDR3 length equals 16 residues. Trimming removed 6 bases at V and 3 bases at J, with 19 bases between. CDR3 sequence reads: CASRGRVGWVTDTQYF. In DNA form, the CDR3 reads TGTGCCAGTAGGGGCAGGGTAGGCTGGGTGACAGATACGCAGTATTTT.

The chain uses TRBV10-3 and TRBJ2-7; D gene uncertain. This CDR3 is 14 amino acids long. Trimming took 2 bases from V and 1 from J, leaving 9 bases between them. The V gene's germline CDR1 is ENHRY and CDR2 SYGVKD. The CDR3 region is CAISEPGYSYEQYF. CDR3 nucleotide sequence: TGTGCCATCAGTGAGCCGGGCTATTCCTACGAGCAGTACTTC.

CDR3 DNA sequence: TGTGCCAGCAGTTTAGGACTAGCGGGAGTGGTAGATACGCAGTATTTT. Amino acid sequence: CASSLGLAGVVDTQYF. This chain links TRBV27 with TRBJ2-3, with 13 nucleotides matching TRBD2. CDR1 is MNHEY and CDR2 is SMNVEV in the germline V gene (reference sequence). The CDR3 is 16 amino acids. The junction had 4 bases not matched to a gene; V was cut back by 2 bases and J by 5 bases.

This chain joins TRBV14 and TRBJ2-7, with D unclear. This CDR3 is built from 13 residues. Trimming took off 1 base at V and 4 bases at J, with 8 bases between the two ends. The germline V gene has CDR1 SGHDN and CDR2 FVKESK. This CDR3 is CASSQAPFYEQYF. In DNA, the CDR3 is TGTGCCAGCAGCCAAGCACCCTTTTACGAGCAGTACTTC.

The J gene is TRBJ2-1, the V gene TRBV5-1; the match to TRBD1 covers 9 bases. Germline trimming cut 0 bases from V and 4 bases from J; bases unmatched to any gene: 11. Germline CDR1 and CDR2: SGHRS and YFSETQ. This CDR3 contains 18 residues. In nucleotides, the CDR3 is TGCGCCAGCAGCTTGGTACAGGGGGCGAAATCGTCATACAATGAGCAGTTCTTC. Residues: CASSLVQGAKSSYNEQFF.

The chain employs TRBV7-2 and TRBJ2-1; D is possibly TRBD2 (6 bases). There are 13 residues in the CDR3. V gave up 4 bases and J gave up 8 bases, with 12 bases separating them. Per the germline V gene, CDR1 is SGHTA and CDR2 is FQGNSA. CDR3 loop: CASSSLGGHEQFF. The CDR3 DNA reads TGTGCCAGCAGCTCCCTGGGAGGACATGAGCAGTTCTTC.

The CDR3, as DNA: TGTGCCAGCAGCTTGTATTCCACCTGGGGGACCCAGTACTTC. Its protein product is CASSLYSTWGTQYF. The genes are TRBV5-4 and TRBJ2-5, with D uncertain. This CDR3 is 14 amino acids long. Germline CDR1 and CDR2: SGHNT and YYREEE (reference sequence). Trimming removed 1 base at V and 7 bases at J, with 14 bases between.

The chain combines TRBV15 with TRBJ1-5, with 7 bases aligning to TRBD1. Per the germline V gene, CDR1 is LNHNV and CDR2 is YYDKDF (reference sequence). The ends lost 1 base at V and 6 bases at J; junction bases unmatched: 3. This CDR3 region has 14 residues. CDR3 region: CATSRVTGVQPQHF. The CDR3 region has the DNA TGTGCCACCAGCAGAGTTACAGGGGTTCAGCCCCAGCATTTT.

This chain connects TRBV12-5 to TRBJ2-5; D gene uncertain. The CDR3 consists of 13 residues. Trimming took off 1 base at V and 5 bases at J, with 8 bases between the two ends. CDR1 and CDR2 (germline): LGHNT, FRNRAP. The CDR3 is CASGLGRKETQYF. The CDR3 DNA sequence: TGTGCTAGTGGTTTGGGGAGAAAGGAGACCCAGTACTTC.

This sequence joins TRBV7-9 and TRBJ2-1; no clear D. V was cut by 5 bases and J by 9 bases, with 8 bases left in between. This CDR3 has 11 amino acids. CDR1 and CDR2 (germline): SEHNR, FQNEAQ (reference sequence). In DNA, the CDR3 is TGTGCCAGCAGCCAAGTTAGTGAGCAGTTCTTC. Its translation: CASSQVSEQFF. The full variable domain, its missing parts supplied by reference TRBV7-9 and TRBJ2-1, is DTGVSQNPRHKITKRGQNVTFRCDPISEHNRLYWYRQTLGQGPEFLTYFQNEAQLEKSRLLSDRFSAERPKGSFSTLEIQRTEQGDSAMYLCASSQVSEQFFGPGTRLTVL.

This chain connects TRBV7-6 to TRBJ2-7; D is uncertain. This CDR3 region has 12 residues. V was pared by 5 bases and J by 4 bases, with 9 bases between. Per germline, CDR1 SGHVS and CDR2 FNYEAQ. The CDR3 nucleotides read TGTGCCAGCAGCCTCCGTGGGTACGAGCAGTACTTC. This sequence encodes CASSLRGYEQYF. The entire variable domain, with the rest obtained from reference TRBV7-6 and TRBJ2-7, is as follows: GAGVSQSPRYKVTKRGQDVALRCDPISGHVSLYWYRQALGQGPEFLTYFNYEAQQDKSGLPNDRFSAERPEGSISTLTIQRTEQRDSAMYRCASSLRGYEQYFGPGTRLTVT.

J is TRBJ2-5 and V is TRBV11-2; D possibly corresponds to TRBD1 (5 bases). Deletions cut 5 bases from V and 4 bases from J, with 17 bases between. Looked up from germline, CDR1 is SGHAT and CDR2 is FQNNGV. The CDR3 runs to 15 residues. The CDR3 sequence is CASSTPQGLAETQYF. For the CDR3, the DNA is TGTGCCAGCAGCACCCCTCAGGGATTAGCAGAGACCCAGTACTTC.

This clone is a singleton in its sample. The chain couples TRBV10-3 to TRBJ2-4; no clear D. The germline CDR1 and CDR2 sequences are ENHRY and SYGVKD. With 2 bases removed from V and 6 bases from J, the gap between germline ends came to 8 bases. The CDR3 contains 13 residues. CDR3 sequence: CAISENYRNIQYF. The CDR3 region has the DNA TGTGCCATCAGTGAGAACTACAGAAACATTCAGTACTTC.

A single count supports this clone. This chain uses TRBV7-6 with TRBJ2-5; no clear D. This CDR3 has 12 amino acids. Germline V CDR1 and CDR2: SGHVS, FNYEAQ. Trimming shortened V by 5 bases and J by 4 bases, and 8 bases separated the two germline ends. The CDR3 reads CASSRVLETQYF. As DNA, the CDR3 is TGTGCCAGCAGCCGGGTCTTAGAGACCCAGTACTTC.

The chain employs TRBV30 and TRBJ1-2; no clear D. The V gene lost 4 bases and the J gene lost 8 bases, with 14 bases spanning the gap. There are 12 residues in the CDR3. From germline, CDR1 is GTSNPN and CDR2 SVGIG (reference sequence). The CDR3 coding sequence is TGTGCCTGGAAACCGCCGGGCCTGGGCTACACCTTC. Translated, it gives CAWKPPGLGYTF.

The chain couples TRBV19 to TRBJ2-1; 8 nucleotides align to TRBD1. The CDR3 totals 15 residues. CDR1 and CDR2 (germline): LNHDA, SQIVND (reference sequence). The trim removed 3 bases at V and 3 bases at J, leaving 4 bases unmatched. This CDR3 is CASSISGQGYNEQFF. The DNA of the CDR3 is TGTGCCAGTAGTATCTCAGGACAGGGCTACAATGAGCAGTTCTTC.

V usage is TRBV15 and J usage is TRBJ2-2, with TRBD1 identical over 9 bases. The V gene end was trimmed by 4 bases and the J gene end by 2 bases; junction bases not matched to a gene: 2. CDR1 is LNHNV and CDR2 is YYDKDF in the germline V gene (reference sequence). CDR3 length equals 15 residues. The CDR3 loop is CATSKGQGNTGELFF. Here the CDR3 DNA reads TGTGCCACCAGCAAGGGACAGGGTAACACCGGGGAGCTGTTTTTT. Complete variable domain (other parts from reference TRBV15 and TRBJ2-2): DAMVIQNPRYQVTQFGKPVTLSCSQTLNHNVMYWYQQKSSQAPKLLFHYYDKDFNNEADTPDNFQSRRPNTSFCFLDIRSPGLGDTAMYLCATSKGQGNTGELFFGEGSRLTVL.

The rearrangement uses TRBV30 and TRBJ2-5; tentatively, D is TRBD2 (6 bases). V was trimmed by 3 bases and J by 2 bases, leaving 19 bases between them. The germline gives CDR1 GTSNPN, CDR2 SVGIG (reference sequence). The CDR3 contains 16 residues. The CDR3 sequence: CAWRKKLGLQQETQYF. The CDR3 nucleotides read TGTGCCTGGAGAAAGAAGTTGGGACTCCAACAAGAGACCCAGTACTTC.

The chain links TRBV30 to TRBJ2-2, with D uncertain. V gave up 1 base and J gave up 0 bases, with 6 bases separating them. Per the germline V gene, CDR1 is GTSNPN and CDR2 is SVGIG (reference sequence). The CDR3 spans 14 residues. This CDR3 is CAWSGISNTGELFF. The CDR3 DNA reads as TGTGCCTGGAGTGGCATTTCGAACACCGGGGAGCTGTTTTTT.

The chain recombines TRBV18 with TRBJ2-5; 7 bases align to TRBD2. The ends lost 11 bases at V and 2 bases at J; junction bases unmatched: 5. The CDR3 runs 12 residues. Looked up from germline, CDR1 is KGHSH and CDR2 is LQKENI. CDR3 nucleotides: TGTGCCTCATGGCGGGAGCAAGAGACCCAGTACTTC. It is translated as CASWREQETQYF.